The 30 T cell receptor beta chains given below trace back to one sample, sequenced in a study of T cell clusters in autoimmune cytopenias. Multiplex touch-down PCR amplified TRB using TRB-A and TRB-B pools in one tube. TCRdb reprocessed the multiplex PCR reads, keeping one entry per CDR3 protein, no DNA. Recorded for this sample: thousands of distinct CDR3 sequences. About 37,500 genome equivalents of blood DNA were amplified for TRB. Sequences were obtained from peripheral blood. The receptors come from a human donor with an autoimmune cytopenia or autoimmune hepatitis (not recorded which).

The CDR3 spells CASSYSFPHLASGRAVNEQFF. The gene calls are TRBV6-5 and TRBJ2-1; TCRdb reports TRBD2, a call that lacks DNA to check it against. The CDR3 has 21 amino acids. Per germline, CDR1 MNHEY and CDR2 SVGAGI.

The chain has TRBV5-1 and TRBJ1-6; TCRdb indicates TRBD1, and absent DNA this call remains unverified. The germline V gene encodes CDR1 SGHRS and CDR2 YFSETQ. The length of the CDR3 is 19 residues. The CDR3 sequence is CASSLGGTGNTRYGSPLHF.

The V and J genes are TRBV18 and TRBJ2-4. CDR1 is KGHSH, CDR2 LQKENI, per germline. This CDR3 is 17 amino acids long. The chain's CDR3 is CASSPPGQNIAKNIQYF.

In terms of frequency, this clonotype is medium-sized. The V call is TRBV6-1, the J call TRBJ2-1; the TRBD1 assignment by TCRdb is unverifiable without DNA. This CDR3 has 16 amino acids. Germline V gene data show CDR1 as MNHNS and CDR2 as SASEGT. The CDR3 region is CASSGGLNPRYNEQFF.

The chain employs TRBV25-1 and TRBJ2-6; TCRdb returns TRBD1, unconfirmable since there is no DNA. Germline V gives CDR1 MGHDK, CDR2 SYGVNS. The CDR3 is 19 residues long. This CDR3 reads CASSSRPGQGVGGANVLTF.

This chain connects TRBV4-2 to TRBJ1-5. The CDR3 is made up of 16 amino acids. The germline V gene has CDR1 LGHNA and CDR2 YNFKEQ. The CDR3 reads CASSQVAEGGNQPQHF.

This clonotype ranks as medium-sized in terms of frequency. The CDR3 loop reads CATSRDSGLAGGAEQFF. The chain employs TRBV15 and TRBJ2-1; TCRdb returns TRBD2, unconfirmable since there is no DNA. Germline V gene data show CDR1 as LNHNV and CDR2 as YYDKDF (reference sequence). There are 17 residues in the CDR3.

By frequency, this clonotype is medium-sized. V gene TRBV7-6 combines with J gene TRBJ2-1; TCRdb designates TRBD1, a call that cannot be tested without DNA. This CDR3 has 17 residues. The germline V gene encodes CDR1 SGHVS and CDR2 FNYEAQ. CDR3 amino acids: CASSREQVRGRGDEQFF.

The gene calls are TRBV6-5 and TRBJ2-5; the TRBD2 assignment by TCRdb is unverifiable without DNA. CDR3 length: 15 residues. Germline CDR1 is MNHEY and CDR2 is SVGAGI. The CDR3 loop is CASSLLAGGVREQFF.

The rearrangement joins TRBV12-3 or TRBV12-4 to TRBJ1-6; TCRdb's assignment of TRBD1 cannot be checked, as there is no DNA. The CDR3 spans 14 residues. CDR3 amino acids: CASRQQVTNSPLHF.

In terms of frequency, this clonotype is medium-sized. The chain employs TRBV6-5 and TRBJ2-1; without DNA, the TCRdb call of TRBD2 cannot be checked. The germline V gene encodes CDR1 MNHEY and CDR2 SVGAGI. The CDR3 is made up of 15 amino acids. CDR3 amino acids: CASSYDTSGTNEQFF.

This chain joins TRBV19 and TRBJ2-4; the TCRdb call, TRBD2, lacks DNA for checking. The CDR3 covers 18 residues. Germline lookup yields CDR1 LNHDA and CDR2 SQIVND (reference sequence). The CDR3 loop is CASKTRTSGSATKNIQYF. The whole variable domain, remainder taken from reference TRBV19 and TRBJ2-4, is DGGITQSPKYLFRKEGQNVTLSCEQNLNHDAMYWYRQDPGQGLRLIYYSQIVNDFQKGDIAEGYSVSREKKESFPLTVTSAQKNPTAFYLCASKTRTSGSATKNIQYFGAGTRLSVL.

Judged by frequency, this clonotype is medium-sized. The chain recombines TRBV30 with TRBJ1-3. Germline V lookup: CDR1 GTSNPN, CDR2 SVGIG (reference sequence). The CDR3 runs to 16 residues. The CDR3: CAWRYNTRAAGNTIYF.

The rearrangement uses TRBV5-6 and TRBJ1-2; TCRdb names TRBD1, which stays unverified in the absence of DNA. Germline V lookup: CDR1 SGHDT, CDR2 YYEEEE. This CDR3 is built from 14 residues. The CDR3 here is CASSLVQGNYGYTF.

Its frequency marks this clonotype as medium-sized. The chain joins TRBV6-2 or TRBV6-3 to TRBJ2-1; TCRdb proposes TRBD2, but this gene call is untestable without DNA. Germline V gene data show CDR1 as MNHEY and CDR2 as SVGEGT. The CDR3 is made up of 16 amino acids. CDR3 sequence reads: CASSPLSGGTYNEQFF.

Measured by frequency, this clonotype is medium-sized. The V and J genes are TRBV15 and TRBJ2-7; TCRdb calls TRBD1, which cannot be checked without DNA. The CDR3 consists of 11 residues. Germline values: CDR1 LNHNV, CDR2 YYDKDF (reference sequence). CDR3 in amino acids: CATSGTGRQYF.

The CDR3 sequence: CASRGQGAGNQPQHF. V gene TRBV27 combines with J gene TRBJ1-5; TCRdb's D gene call, TRBD1, goes unchecked for lack of DNA. The CDR3 has 15 residues. CDR1 is MNHEY, CDR2 SMNVEV, per germline (reference sequence).

This clonotype is classed as medium-sized by frequency. V is TRBV27 and J is TRBJ2-5; TCRdb calls TRBD1, which cannot be checked without DNA. Germline V gene lookup returns CDR1 MNHEY and CDR2 SMNVEV (reference sequence). The CDR3 contains 13 residues. The CDR3 region is CASRQGNQETQYF.

According to its frequency, this clonotype is medium-sized. The chain combines TRBV29-1 with TRBJ2-1; the TCRdb call, TRBD1, lacks DNA for checking. Germline V lookup: CDR1 SQVTM, CDR2 ANQGSEA. There are 12 residues in the CDR3. CDR3 loop: CSVRPLENEQFF.

CDR3 region: CASSLSGTGPRNTIYF. V is TRBV27 and J is TRBJ1-3; checking the TCRdb D call of TRBD1 is not possible without DNA. Germline assignment: CDR1 MNHEY and CDR2 SMNVEV (reference sequence). The CDR3 runs to 16 residues.

Its frequency marks this clonotype as medium-sized. V gene TRBV6-5 combines with J gene TRBJ2-7; as DNA is missing, the TRBD1 call by TCRdb cannot be tested. This CDR3 has 14 residues. CDR1 and CDR2 (germline): MNHEY, SVGAGI. Here the CDR3 reads CASRGQRTTYEQYF.

The rearrangement joins TRBV11-1 to TRBJ2-1; TCRdb names TRBD1, which stays unverified in the absence of DNA. This CDR3 spans 16 amino acids. From germline, CDR1 is SGHAT and CDR2 FQDESV (reference sequence). CDR3 residues: CASSLLRDPRYNEQFF.

This chain uses TRBV13 with TRBJ2-5; TCRdb lists TRBD1, though no DNA is available to test this call. The germline gives CDR1 PRHDT, CDR2 FYEKMQ (reference sequence). The length of the CDR3 is 13 residues. CDR3 sequence: CASSFPGRETQYF.

The chain combines TRBV27 with TRBJ2-7; checking the TCRdb D call of TRBD1 is not possible without DNA. The length of the CDR3 is 13 residues. Germline-derived CDR1 and CDR2 are MNHEY and SMNVEV (reference sequence). The chain's CDR3 is CASSLTGLREQYF.

This clonotype is identified as medium-sized (0.01 to 0.1%) from frequency. The chain links TRBV6-5 to TRBJ2-1; as DNA is missing, the TRBD2 call by TCRdb cannot be tested. The CDR3 spans 16 residues. Per the germline V gene, CDR1 is MNHEY and CDR2 is SVGAGI. The CDR3 region is CASSYTGLAGGNEQFF.

The chain has TRBV27 and TRBJ1-2. Germline CDR1 is MNHEY and CDR2 is SMNVEV (reference sequence). The length of the CDR3 is 15 residues. The CDR3 spells CASSLKPPTSYGYTF.

The chain links TRBV18 to TRBJ2-1; TCRdb designates TRBD2, a call that cannot be tested without DNA. The CDR3 covers 16 residues. Germline V gene lookup returns CDR1 KGHSH and CDR2 LQKENI. The CDR3 sequence is CASSPPGLVSYNEQFF.

Judged by frequency, this clonotype is medium-sized. This chain links TRBV5-6 with TRBJ2-7; as DNA is missing, the TRBD1 call by TCRdb cannot be tested. From germline, CDR1 is SGHDT and CDR2 YYEEEE. This CDR3 has 14 residues. The CDR3 region is CASSFTRQGYEQYF.

The chain is built from TRBV19 and TRBJ1-4. Germline V CDR1 and CDR2: LNHDA, SQIVND (reference sequence). The CDR3 length is 16 residues. CDR3 sequence: CASSMVVVRTNEKLFF.

According to its frequency, this clonotype is medium-sized (0.01 to 0.1%). The chain couples TRBV6-6 to TRBJ2-7. CDR1 is MNHNY and CDR2 is SVGAGI in the germline V gene (reference sequence). The CDR3 extends over 14 amino acids. The CDR3 loop is CASSYSIGENEQYF.